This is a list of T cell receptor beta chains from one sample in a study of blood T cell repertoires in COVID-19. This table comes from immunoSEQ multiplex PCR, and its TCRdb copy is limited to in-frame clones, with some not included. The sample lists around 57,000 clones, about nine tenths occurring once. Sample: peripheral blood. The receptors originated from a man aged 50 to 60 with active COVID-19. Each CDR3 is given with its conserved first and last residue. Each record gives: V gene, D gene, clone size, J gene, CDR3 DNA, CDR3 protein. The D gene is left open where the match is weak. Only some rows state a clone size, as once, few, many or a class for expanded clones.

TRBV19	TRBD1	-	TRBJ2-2	TGTGCCAGTAGTCCGGGACAGGGGAGCACCGGGGAGCTGTTTTTT	CASSPGQGSTGELFF
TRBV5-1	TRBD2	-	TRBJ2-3	TGCGCCAGCAGCTGGGCGGGGACGGGTGGACTGGGACTAGCTCGGGATACGCAGTATTTT	CASSWAGTGGLGLARDTQYF
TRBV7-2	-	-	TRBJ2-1	TGTGCCAGCAGCTCGCGTATATACTACAATGAGCAGTTCTTC	CASSSRIYYNEQFF
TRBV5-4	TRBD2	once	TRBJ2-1	TGTGCCAGCAGCTCCCTCGGGACTAGCGGGAGGTCAGGCTCCTACAATGAGCAGTTCTTC	CASSSLGTSGRSGSYNEQFF
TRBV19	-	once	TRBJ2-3	TGTGCCACCTCCCCAAGGACTCTACAAGTATCAGGTATCCGCACAGATACGCAGTATTTT	CATSPRTLQVSGIRTDTQYF
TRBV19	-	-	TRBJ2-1	TGTGCCAGTAGTATAGAAGTCAAGAGGGTGAGCTCCTACAATGAGCAGTTCTTC	CASSIEVKRVSSYNEQFF
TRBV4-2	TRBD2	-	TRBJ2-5	TGTGCCAGCAGCCAGTTTACTAGCGGGGAGACCCAGTACTTC	CASSQFTSGETQYF
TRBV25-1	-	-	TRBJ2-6	TGTGCCAGCAGTGAATATAGGGGGACGGCCGGGGCCAACGTCCTGACTTTC	CASSEYRGTAGANVLTF
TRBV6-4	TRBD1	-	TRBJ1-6	TGTGCCAGCAGTGAATCGCGACAGGGGGATTCACCCCTCCACTTT	CASSESRQGDSPLHF
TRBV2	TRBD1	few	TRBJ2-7	TGTGCCAGCAGTATTGGACAGGGCCCTTTCCCCTACGAGCAGTACTTC	CASSIGQGPFPYEQYF
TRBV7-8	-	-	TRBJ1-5	TGTGCCAGCAGCGCGTCGGCAGGGCAGGGCCGTGATCAGCCCCAGCATTTT	CASSASAGQGRDQPQHF
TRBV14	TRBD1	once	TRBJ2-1	TGTGCCAGCAGCCGACAACGCGGGACAGGGATCGCGGATGAGCAGTTCTTC	CASSRQRGTGIADEQFF
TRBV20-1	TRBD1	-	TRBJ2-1	TGCAGTGCTAGTCAGGGGGGACAGGGCTACCGACGCTCCTACAATGAGCAGTTCTTC	CSASQGGQGYRRSYNEQFF
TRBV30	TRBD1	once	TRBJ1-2	TGTGCCTGGAGCGCACCCAGGACAGGGGTTTTCTATGGTGGCTACACCTTC	CAWSAPRTGVFYGGYTF
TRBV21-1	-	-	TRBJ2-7	TGTGCCAGCACCCAGGGGGACGAGCAGTACTTC	CASTQGDEQYF
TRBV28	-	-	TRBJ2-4	TGTGCCAGCAGCCCTTACTTGGCCAAAAACATTCAGTACTTC	CASSPYLAKNIQYF
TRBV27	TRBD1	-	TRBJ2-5	TGTGCCAGCAGAGGACAGGGGCAAGAGACCCAGTACTTC	CASRGQGQETQYF
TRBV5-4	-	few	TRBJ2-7	TGTGCCAGCAGCTTGGAGGCAGGGAGGAACGAGCAGTACTTC	CASSLEAGRNEQYF
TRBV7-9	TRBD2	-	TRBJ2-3	TGTGCCAGCAGCTTTAGCGGGACAGATACGCAGTATTTT	CASSFSGTDTQYF
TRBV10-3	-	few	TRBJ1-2	TGTGCCGTGTACTCAGGGGACCCGCCGTATGGCTACACCTTC	CAVYSGDPPYGYTF
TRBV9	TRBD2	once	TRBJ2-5	TGTGCCAGCAGCGTTAGTAGCGGGGTTGAAGAGACCCAGTACTTC	CASSVSSGVEETQYF
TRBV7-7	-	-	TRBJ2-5	TGTGCCAGCAGCTTATTATTTGGGGGCAGAGAGACCCAGTACTTC	CASSLLFGGRETQYF
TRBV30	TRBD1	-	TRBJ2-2	TGTGCCTGGGAGACAGGGCAGAACACCGGGGAGCTGTTTTTT	CAWETGQNTGELFF
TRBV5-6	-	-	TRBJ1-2	TGTGCCAGCAGCTTGACAGGTATTAACTATGGCTACACCTTC	CASSLTGINYGYTF
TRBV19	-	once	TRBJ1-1	TGTGCCAGTAGTATCAGGGAGGAAACTGAAGCTTTCTTT	CASSIREETEAFF
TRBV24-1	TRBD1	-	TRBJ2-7	TGTGCCACCAGTGAGGGAAGGGACAGGGTCTCCTACGAGCAGTACTTC	CATSEGRDRVSYEQYF
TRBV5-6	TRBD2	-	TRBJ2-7	TGTGCCAGCAGCTTGCAATTTGGGGACTATCGATCCTACGAGCAGTACTTC	CASSLQFGDYRSYEQYF
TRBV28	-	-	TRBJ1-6	TGTGCCAGCAGTTTAGGCGGCCCTGGGAATTCACCCCTCCACTTT	CASSLGGPGNSPLHF
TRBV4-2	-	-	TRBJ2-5	TGTGCCAGCAGCCATGCAGGACTTCGGTACCAAGAGACCCAGTACTTC	CASSHAGLRYQETQYF
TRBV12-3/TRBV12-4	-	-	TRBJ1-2	TGTGCCAGCAGTCCACCCCGCCGGGATGGCTACACCTTC	CASSPPRRDGYTF
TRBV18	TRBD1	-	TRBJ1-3	TGTGCCAGCTCGCCCGACAGGGTGGGAGGAAACACCATATATTTT	CASSPDRVGGNTIYF
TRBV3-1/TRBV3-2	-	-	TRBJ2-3	TGTGCCAGCAGCCAAGATCAGACAGCCGCTAGCACAGATACGCAGTATTTT	CASSQDQTAASTDTQYF